Described below is a single TCR beta chain sequence and its context. Antigen specificity is unknown. These data belong to a study of cytomegalovirus exposure and HLA in healthy donors. Across the whole study: There were about 85 million unique TCRs (from HLA-typed donors) in an early data release. Study results and caveats: About 90% or about 30% of the time was how often most TCR beta V segments were productive, according to an earlier analysis.

PCR amplification relied on 60 Vbeta primers (plus 13 Jbeta primers). Original processing notes: In a later analysis, the count reached some 73 million unique TCR beta chains, with 9 million to 11 million shared. Assay used: immunoSEQ multiplex PCR; TCRdb lists only in-frame clones, some missing. The DNA gave D and trimming, while V, J and clone size come from that table. This sample has approximately 150,000 clones, with approximately 79% found just once. This CDR3 has 15 residues. The germline V gene has CDR1 SGHRS and CDR2 YFSETQ. The J segment lost 6 bases and the V segment lost 4 bases, leaving 8 bases of the junction unmatched.

Sequencing was done on a sample of PBMCs. The sequence came from a man aged 55 to 70 in good health and CMV-seronegative. V gene TRBV5-1 combines with J gene TRBJ2-3; 10 bases line up with TRBD1. The CDR3 bases are TGCGCCAGCAGCCACGCGGGACAGGGGATGGATACGCAGTATTTT. As protein: CASSHAGQGMDTQYF.